This TCR beta chain was identified during a study of blood T cell repertoires in COVID-19 (dated by TCRdb to between 2020 and 2021). For context, the study as a whole: Samples from collaborators originated in the United States, Italy and Spain and spanned both the acute and convalescent phases of COVID-19. The repertoires were made available in a free public database intended to serve as a resource for research on the immune response to SARS-CoV-2. A de-identified subject ID, COVID-19 status, age in years and sex were almost always included in the sample metadata. Where available, HLA class I and class II types were obtained from metadata supplied by the sample provider rather than from assay-based typing. The prospective study material was composed of cDNA or gDNA derived from T cells, B-cell-depleted T cells, or PBMCs. The samples were drawn from two sources: the first 160 participants of the ongoing ImmuneRACE study, and 1,200 or so subjects contributed by 6 global collaborators. Deeply sampled blood TCRbeta repertoires from subjects exposed to, actively infected with, or recovered from COVID-19 were included in the dataset.

V is clipped by 2 bases and J by 8 bases, and the sequence between their germline boundaries is 13 bases long. Reading the germline V gene (reference sequence) gives CDR1 LNHDA and CDR2 SQIVND. Inclusive of the bounding cysteine and phenylalanine, the CDR3 is 14 residues long. The kept DNA is CDR3 alone, 42 bases in frame from the first base. As regards this clone: The target of this receptor is not known. Base qualities are not recorded, but no much larger clone differs from it by a single base.

Each collaborating institution followed its own protocols to collect whole blood in K2EDTA tubes. Collaborator samples were shipped for TCRbeta analysis as frozen whole blood, isolated PBMCs, or DNA extracted from either sample type. TCRbeta CDR3 regions were amplified from genomic DNA by means of the immunoSEQ Assay, a bias-controlled multiplex PCR. Per the source publication's procedure: The number of nucleated cells in each sample was estimated by amplification of reference gene primers within the assay. To quantify the absolute abundance of each unique TCRbeta CDR3 rearrangement, sequence reads were collapsed and filtered. For each sample, productive Simpson clonality was calculated as the square root of Simpson's diversity index over productive rearrangements. The immuneACCESS repertoire file appears here via TCRdb, limited to in-frame rearrangements. These files lack a portion of the clones; in checked studies, under half of the deficit traces to unresolved V genes, and the cause of the others is not known. V, J and clone size reflect that table, while D and trimming were determined from the DNA. The sample has over 95,000 clones on record, around 84% of them singletons. The top ten clonotypes cover 17% of the sample.

The study at large found these results: Clinical and demographic metadata were provided uncurated, with the amount varying by source and participant.

The chain links TRBV19 with TRBJ1-3, with a weak D call of TRBD1 (5 bases match). This TCR was recovered from a woman aged 55-70 years with acute or convalescent COVID-19. The specimen sequenced was peripheral blood. Here is the DNA: TGTGCCAGTAGTATAATGCGCAGGGAGGACACCATATATTTT. This sequence encodes CASSIMRREDTIYF.